The 14 T cell receptor beta chains presented below share a single source sample, sequenced in a study of blood T cell repertoires in COVID-19. Here immunoSEQ multiplex PCR was the method, and the copy in TCRdb shows in-frame clones only, minus some. This sample has 180,000 or so clones, with about nine tenths found just once. Sequencing used peripheral blood. The receptors shown here come from a woman in her fifties or sixties with acute or convalescent COVID-19.

The rearrangement uses TRBV2 and TRBJ1-1; unclear D gene. Trimming shortened V by 4 bases and J by 5 bases, and 20 bases separated the two germline ends. Germline assignment: CDR1 SNHLY and CDR2 FYNNEI. The CDR3 sequence is 16 residues long. The CDR3 reads CASSVGPSASGTEAFF. The CDR3 DNA sequence: TGTGCCAGCAGTGTTGGGCCCTCTGCTAGCGGGACTGAAGCTTTCTTT.

This rearrangement joins TRBV29-1 to TRBJ2-1, with 10 positions matching TRBD2. Germline CDR1 reads SQVTM; CDR2 reads ANQGSEA. J was trimmed by 4 bases and V by 5 bases; bases with no gene match: 2. This CDR3 has 13 residues. The CDR3 protein is CSVSSGGYNEQFF. The CDR3 DNA sequence: TGCAGCGTTTCTAGCGGGGGTTACAATGAGCAGTTCTTC.

This chain uses TRBV2 with TRBJ2-7, with no clear D. This CDR3 has 10 amino acids. Germline values: CDR1 SNHLY, CDR2 FYNNEI. V lost 5 bases, J lost 6 bases, and 5 bases lay in between. CDR3 nucleotides: TGTGCCAGCAGTTCGGGCGAGCAGTACTTC. As protein: CASSSGEQYF.

This clone was picked up one time. This chain uses TRBV3-1 (or the pseudogene TRBV3-2) with TRBJ2-2; no clear D. V lost 1 base and J 8 bases, leaving 20 bases between the germline ends. The CDR3 is 17 residues long. Germline V gene sequence: CDR1 LGHDT, CDR2 YNNKEL (reference sequence). The CDR3 DNA reads TGTGCCAGCAGCCAAGGACCCCTGGATGTATCAGGAGGGGAGCTGTTTTTT. Its translation is CASSQGPLDVSGGELFF.

DNA of the CDR3: TGTGCCACCAGTGACAGTGCCATGACAGGATCTGGCTACACCTTC. Protein sequence: CATSDSAMTGSGYTF. The chain joins TRBV24-1 to TRBJ1-2, with a weak D call TRBD1 (6 bases). The CDR3 length is 15 residues. The germline V gene has CDR1 KGHDR and CDR2 SFDVKD. V was clipped by 4 bases and J by 7 bases, with 18 bases between them.

The sample holds a few counts of this clone. The V call is TRBV6-2 or TRBV6-3, the J call TRBJ1-5, with D perhaps matching TRBD1 (6 bases). Trimming removed 0 bases from V and 3 bases from J, with 18 bases in between. CDR3 length equals 18 residues. In germline, CDR1 is MNHEY, CDR2 SVGEGT. The CDR3 loop is CASSYSRRGAGDNQPQHF. The CDR3 DNA follows: TGTGCCAGCAGTTACTCACGACGGGGGGCAGGGGACAATCAGCCCCAGCATTTT.

V usage is TRBV9 and J usage is TRBJ2-3; 8 bases match TRBD2. The CDR3 has 15 residues. Looked up from germline, CDR1 is SGDLS and CDR2 is YYNGEE. The V segment lost 3 bases and the J segment 3 bases; nucleotides outside the gene matches: 6. This CDR3 is CASSGRGAGTDTQYF. CDR3 coding DNA: TGTGCCAGCAGCGGGCGGGGGGCCGGTACAGATACGCAGTATTTT.

The CDR3 protein is CASTMRGGGETQYF. The CDR3 coding sequence is TGTGCCAGCACGATGCGCGGGGGTGGTGAGACCCAGTACTTC. The chain uses TRBV27 and TRBJ2-5, with 7 bases that match TRBD2. This CDR3 has 14 amino acids. The germline V gene has CDR1 MNHEY and CDR2 SMNVEV (reference sequence). V lost 7 bases, J lost 5 bases, and 10 bases stayed unmatched.

This clone came up once. The rearrangement joins TRBV7-2 to TRBJ2-1; 14 bases map to TRBD2. V lost 3 bases and J lost 9; bases outside the gene matches: 4. CDR3 length: 15 residues. Per germline, CDR1 SGHTA and CDR2 FQGNSA. CDR3 nucleotides: TGTGCCAGCAGCTTGGGGACTAGCGGGAGCGGTGAGCAGTTCTTC. It specifies CASSLGTSGSGEQFF.

This clone was found once. The genes are TRBV6-6 and TRBJ1-2; D not certain. The CDR3 is made up of 12 amino acids. V lost 5 bases to trimming and J lost 7 bases, with 11 bases between them. CDR1 is MNHNY, CDR2 SVGAGI, per germline (reference sequence). This CDR3 is CASSALEGGYTF. Written as DNA, the CDR3 is TGTGCCAGCAGTGCCCTGGAGGGTGGCTACACCTTC.

This sequence joins TRBV14 and TRBJ2-7; no definite D call. The CDR3 is 16 residues long. The germline V gene has CDR1 SGHDN and CDR2 FVKESK. The V end was cut by 1 base, the J end by 0 bases, with 13 bases between. CDR3 residues: CASSQGPDFSSYEQYF. DNA for the CDR3: TGTGCCAGCAGCCAAGGGCCCGACTTCAGCTCCTACGAGCAGTACTTC.

The CDR3 region is CASRTGTGMNQPQHF. CDR3 DNA sequence: TGTGCCAGCAGGACCGGGACAGGGATGAATCAGCCCCAGCATTTT. The V gene is TRBV6-5, the J gene TRBJ1-5, with TRBD1 matching 9 bases. The V gene end was trimmed by 6 bases and the J gene end by 4 bases; junction bases not matched to a gene: 7. The CDR3 loop spans 15 amino acids. CDR1 is MNHEY, CDR2 SVGAGI, per germline.

The chain joins TRBV27 to TRBJ1-2; 8 nucleotides match TRBD1. Germline V gives CDR1 MNHEY, CDR2 SMNVEV (reference sequence). This CDR3 comprises 15 residues. Losses at the gene ends were 5 bases for V and 5 bases for J; bases not matched to a gene: 10. CDR3 nucleotides: TGTGCCAGCAGTCCCCGGGACAGGCCCGCTTATGGCTACACCTTC. Residues: CASSPRDRPAYGYTF.

This chain links TRBV2 with TRBJ2-4; 7 nucleotides agree with TRBD1. Germline loops: CDR1 SNHLY, CDR2 FYNNEI. The CDR3 consists of 13 residues. J lost 3 bases, V lost 6 bases, and 2 bases had no gene match. The CDR3 loop reads CASSGTVKNIQYF. CDR3 in DNA: TGTGCCAGCAGCGGGACAGTCAAAAACATTCAGTACTTC.